These T cell receptor beta chains were read from a single sample in a study of CD8 T cells in Susac syndrome. MiXCR, run by TCRdb on the immunoSEQ multiplex PCR reads, gives a single entry per CDR3 protein. This sample yields under 85,000 distinct CDR3 sequences, of which around 93% are seen a single time; 0.45% to 0.55% belongs to the top ten. Sequenced: CD8+ T cells from PBMCs. Receptor source: a human donor with Susac syndrome. CDR3s leave out the opening cysteine and the closing phenylalanine or tryptophan.

TRBV6-1 | ASSNRETGELF
TRBV13 | ASSPRDTDTQY
TRBV9 | ASSVAMAYGHT
TRBV29-1 | SVPGLAHYNEQF
TRBV20-1 | SAGDRGPGETQY
TRBV7-9 | ASSPTGTYTNTEAF
TRBV20-1 | SARERGGVTGELF
TRBV6-2/TRBV6-3 | ASSYLGLNQPQH
TRBV7-3 | ASSLTVNEQPARWNYGYT
TRBV5-1 | ASSLGGSGQETQY
TRBV6-6 | ASSYSGTRKSYEQY
TRBV7-6 | ASSLSPDGNQPQH
TRBV7-8 | ASSLFGQWTDEQY
TRBV20-1 | SARDRVGGGTGELF
TRBV6-1 | ASIHASGARNEQF
TRBV7-9 | ASSSTDRYGYT
TRBV14 | ASSQVAIAGAANTGELF
TRBV6-6 | ASSSRGDLEQY
TRBV12-1 | ASSFARQYQETQY
TRBV2 | ASSESEQGLPEAF
TRBV27 | ASSPAARGIQETQY
TRBV7-9 | ASFGETMMNTEAF
TRBV19 | ASSLPGQTYEQY
TRBV30 | AWSPLQGGGPLKQF
TRBV7-7 | ASSSGVYNEQF
TRBV6-1 | AAGLPQGFISPLH
TRBV7-8 | ASSRPGGFRMTDTQY
TRBV2 | ASMGGPTEAF
TRBV5-1 | ASSDLRSGGYNEQF
TRBV20-1 | SARVGGVSEAF
TRBV16 | ASSPGFLYGYT
TRBV23-1 | ASLGYT
TRBV29-1 | SVDGGRYEQY
TRBV30 | AWSLSTGHQETQY
TRBV20-1 | SARDRGWWQY
TRBV14 | ASSQGGGTQY
TRBV4-1 | ASGEGFSNEQY
TRBV20-1 | SAVQLSEQF
TRBV30 | AWTRYGRENIQY
TRBV5-1 | ARKARGVNEQF
TRBV20-1 | SGPEEAF
TRBV7-2 | ASSSIGVTEAF
TRBV5-8 | ASSLGPGQGHNEQF
TRBV20-1 | SAREGTVTI
TRBV27 | ASRPGTGGVEQY
TRBV30 | AWSPGQGTDEQF
TRBV9 | ASSVEGRSGEQF
TRBV18 | ASSPPSNQPQH
TRBV7-9 | ASSAFLAGGVRDTQY
TRBV7-6 | ASSYGSQGAQETQY
TRBV12-3/TRBV12-4 | ASSFDSQETQY
TRBV20-1 | SARSLAVPQEEF
TRBV5-4 | ASSLEGGPTYNEQF
TRBV19 | ASSEHGTGGNYEQY
TRBV11-2 | ASSLVQGRHEQY
TRBV30 | AWRSGEKNTEAF
TRBV5-4 | ASSQPRGSGRYNEQF
TRBV12-3/TRBV12-4 | ASRWGPGNQPQH